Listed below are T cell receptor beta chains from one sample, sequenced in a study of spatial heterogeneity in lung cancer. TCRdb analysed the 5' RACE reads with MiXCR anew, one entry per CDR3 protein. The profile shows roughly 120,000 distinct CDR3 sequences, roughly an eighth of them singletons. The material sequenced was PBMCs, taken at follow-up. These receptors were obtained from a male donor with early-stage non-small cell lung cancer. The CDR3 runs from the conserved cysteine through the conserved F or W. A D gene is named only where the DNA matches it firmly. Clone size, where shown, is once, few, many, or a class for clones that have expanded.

CDR3 protein: CASKPGQGDEQFF; CDR3 DNA: TGCGCCAGCAAGCCGGGACAGGGCGATGAGCAGTTCTTC; D gene: TRBD1; J gene: TRBJ2-1; V gene: TRBV10-1; clone size: NA
CDR3 protein: CASSPNSGTGYEQYF; CDR3 DNA: TGTGCCAGCAGTCCCAATTCCGGGACAGGCTACGAGCAGTACTTC; D gene: TRBD1; J gene: TRBJ2-7; V gene: TRBV28; clone size: NA
CDR3 protein: CATSNRGRIYNEQFF; CDR3 DNA: TGTGCCACCAGCAACAGGGGTCGGATCTACAATGAGCAGTTCTTC; D gene: TRBD1; J gene: TRBJ2-1; V gene: TRBV24-1; clone size: NA
CDR3 protein: CASSLSPTGTDTQYF; CDR3 DNA: TGCGCCAGCAGCTTAAGCCCCACTGGCACAGATACGCAGTATTTT; D gene: NA; J gene: TRBJ2-3; V gene: TRBV4-1; clone size: few
CDR3 protein: CASSYSRLFF; CDR3 DNA: TGTGCCAGCAGTTACTCGAGGCTGTTCTTC; D gene: NA; J gene: TRBJ2-1; V gene: TRBV6-6; clone size: few
CDR3 protein: CASSRTTDTQYF; CDR3 DNA: TGTGCCAGCAGTCGTACTACGGATACGCAGTATTTT; D gene: NA; J gene: TRBJ2-3; V gene: TRBV28; clone size: NA
CDR3 protein: CASSDSPIGGGAPSNF; CDR3 DNA: TGTGCCAGCAGTGACTCCCCAATTGGCGGGGGCGCCCCCTCGAATTTT; D gene: NA; J gene: TRBJ2-3; V gene: TRBV6-4; clone size: many
CDR3 protein: CASSPSMDREQYF; CDR3 DNA: TGTGCCAGCAGCCCATCCATGGACAGGGAGCAGTACTTC; D gene: TRBD1; J gene: TRBJ2-7; V gene: TRBV7-3; clone size: many
CDR3 protein: CASSQVAQEFYEQYF; CDR3 DNA: TGCGCCAGCAGCCAAGTGGCACAAGAATTCTACGAGCAGTACTTC; D gene: NA; J gene: TRBJ2-7; V gene: TRBV4-3; clone size: NA
CDR3 protein: CATSREMGGDANEQYF; CDR3 DNA: TGTGCCACCAGCAGAGAGATGGGAGGGGATGCGAACGAGCAGTACTTC; D gene: TRBD2; J gene: TRBJ2-7; V gene: TRBV15; clone size: NA
CDR3 protein: CASNRQNYGYTF; CDR3 DNA: TGTGCCAGTAACCGGCAGAACTATGGCTACACCTTC; D gene: NA; J gene: TRBJ1-2; V gene: TRBV19; clone size: few
CDR3 protein: CSAVGLAENNEQFF; CDR3 DNA: TGCAGTGCCGTCGGACTAGCGGAGAACAATGAGCAGTTCTTC; D gene: TRBD2; J gene: TRBJ2-1; V gene: TRBV20-1; clone size: few
CDR3 protein: CAGSLDSNQPQHF; CDR3 DNA: TGTGCCGGCAGTTTAGACAGCAATCAGCCCCAGCATTTT; D gene: NA; J gene: TRBJ1-5; V gene: TRBV12-3/TRBV12-4; clone size: NA
CDR3 protein: CASSLDGARSTETQYF; CDR3 DNA: TGTGCCAGCAGCTTAGACGGGGCGCGGTCCACAGAGACCCAGTACTTC; D gene: NA; J gene: TRBJ2-5; V gene: TRBV11-3; clone size: NA
CDR3 protein: CASSLALGSTDTQYF; CDR3 DNA: TGCGCCAGCAGCTTGGCCCTGGGGAGCACAGATACGCAGTATTTT; D gene: NA; J gene: TRBJ2-3; V gene: TRBV5-1; clone size: NA
CDR3 protein: CAWSVGGVTGELFF; CDR3 DNA: TGTGCCTGGAGTGTAGGAGGTGTGACCGGGGAGCTGTTTTTT; D gene: NA; J gene: TRBJ2-2; V gene: TRBV30; clone size: many
CDR3 protein: CASTQTEGHSPLHF; CDR3 DNA: TGTGCCAGCACCCAGACAGAGGGGCATTCACCCCTCCACTTT; D gene: NA; J gene: TRBJ1-6; V gene: TRBV12-3/TRBV12-4; clone size: NA
CDR3 protein: CASSFTRANGYTF; CDR3 DNA: TGTGCCAGCAGTTTCACCAGGGCGAATGGCTACACCTTC; D gene: NA; J gene: TRBJ1-2; V gene: TRBV12-3/TRBV12-4; clone size: few
CDR3 protein: CASSLGQLYEQYF; CDR3 DNA: TGTGCCAGCAGCTTAGGACAACTCTACGAGCAGTACTTC; D gene: NA; J gene: TRBJ2-7; V gene: TRBV28; clone size: NA
CDR3 protein: CASSLTPPGTDTQYF; CDR3 DNA: TGTGCCAGCAGCTTAACGCCTCCAGGGACAGATACGCAGTATTTT; D gene: NA; J gene: TRBJ2-3; V gene: TRBV11-2; clone size: few
CDR3 protein: CASSVGANVLTF; CDR3 DNA: TGTGCCAGCAGTGTTGGGGCCAACGTCCTGACTTTC; D gene: NA; J gene: TRBJ2-6; V gene: TRBV2; clone size: NA
CDR3 protein: CSARVDRGYGYTF; CDR3 DNA: TGCAGTGCTAGGGTGGACAGGGGCTATGGCTACACCTTC; D gene: TRBD1; J gene: TRBJ1-2; V gene: TRBV20-1; clone size: NA
CDR3 protein: CASSFDRGTEQYF; CDR3 DNA: TGTGCCAGCAGTTTTGACAGGGGGACCGAGCAGTACTTC; D gene: TRBD1; J gene: TRBJ2-7; V gene: TRBV27; clone size: NA
CDR3 protein: CASRSHGLAYNEQFF; CDR3 DNA: TGTGCCAGCCGCTCCCACGGACTAGCTTACAATGAGCAGTTCTTC; D gene: TRBD2; J gene: TRBJ2-1; V gene: TRBV2; clone size: many
CDR3 protein: CSVELYTQYF; CDR3 DNA: TGCAGCGTTGAACTGTATACGCAGTATTTT; D gene: NA; J gene: TRBJ2-3; V gene: TRBV29-1; clone size: few
CDR3 protein: CASTLTPGGQETQYF; CDR3 DNA: TGTGCCAGCACCCTAACTCCGGGGGGCCAAGAGACCCAGTACTTC; D gene: TRBD2; J gene: TRBJ2-5; V gene: TRBV7-6; clone size: NA
CDR3 protein: CASSLGARGEAFF; CDR3 DNA: TGTGCCAGCAGCTTAGGTGCCAGGGGTGAAGCTTTCTTT; D gene: NA; J gene: TRBJ1-1; V gene: TRBV7-2; clone size: few
CDR3 protein: CASSLVLQGNGYEQYF; CDR3 DNA: TGCGCCAGCAGCTTGGTTCTGCAGGGGAATGGGTACGAGCAGTACTTC; D gene: NA; J gene: TRBJ2-7; V gene: TRBV5-1; clone size: few
CDR3 protein: CASSRGLSDGLNEQFF; CDR3 DNA: TGCGCCAGCAGCCGCGGACTCTCGGACGGACTCAATGAGCAGTTCTTC; D gene: NA; J gene: TRBJ2-1; V gene: TRBV5-1; clone size: few
CDR3 protein: CASSQDPAGSNEQFF; CDR3 DNA: TGTGCCAGCAGCCAAGATCCTGCAGGTAGCAATGAGCAGTTCTTC; D gene: NA; J gene: TRBJ2-1; V gene: TRBV4-2; clone size: few
CDR3 protein: CASSAGTGGSGTEAFF; CDR3 DNA: TGTGCCAGCTCAGCCGGGACAGGGGGTTCTGGGACTGAAGCTTTCTTT; D gene: TRBD1; J gene: TRBJ1-1; V gene: TRBV18; clone size: NA
CDR3 protein: CASRQLDGDTQYF; CDR3 DNA: TGTGCCAGCAGGCAGTTAGACGGAGATACGCAGTATTTT; D gene: NA; J gene: TRBJ2-3; V gene: TRBV3-1; clone size: NA
CDR3 protein: CSVLTGPSGYTF; CDR3 DNA: TGCAGCGTCCTGACAGGGCCCAGTGGCTACACCTTC; D gene: TRBD1; J gene: TRBJ1-2; V gene: TRBV29-1; clone size: many
CDR3 protein: CASAILSTDTQYF; CDR3 DNA: TGTGCCAGCGCGATATTAAGCACAGATACGCAGTATTTT; D gene: NA; J gene: TRBJ2-3; V gene: TRBV12-3/TRBV12-4; clone size: many
CDR3 protein: CASSLSGTGREKLFF; CDR3 DNA: TGTGCCAGCAGTTTATCAGGGACAGGGCGAGAAAAACTGTTTTTT; D gene: TRBD1; J gene: TRBJ1-4; V gene: TRBV27; clone size: many
CDR3 protein: CASSPSLGTTKQYF; CDR3 DNA: TGTGCCAGCAGCCCCTCCCTAGGGACTACTAAGCAGTACTTC; D gene: TRBD2; J gene: TRBJ2-7; V gene: TRBV7-6; clone size: NA
CDR3 protein: CASSSKSGDRVNGYTF; CDR3 DNA: TGTGCCAGCAGCTCAAAATCGGGCGACAGGGTGAATGGCTACACCTTC; D gene: TRBD1; J gene: TRBJ1-2; V gene: TRBV5-4; clone size: many
CDR3 protein: CASSQDGWGLRKTEAFF; CDR3 DNA: TGCGCCAGCAGCCAAGATGGGTGGGGTCTGCGTAAGACTGAAGCTTTCTTT; D gene: NA; J gene: TRBJ1-1; V gene: TRBV4-3; clone size: many
CDR3 protein: CASSSYRGVEPYEQYF; CDR3 DNA: TGTGCCAGCAGCTCTTACAGGGGCGTGGAACCCTACGAGCAGTACTTC; D gene: TRBD1; J gene: TRBJ2-7; V gene: TRBV7-9; clone size: few
CDR3 protein: CASSQEVNSYEQYF; CDR3 DNA: TGCGCCAGCAGCCAAGAGGTCAACTCCTACGAGCAGTACTTC; D gene: NA; J gene: TRBJ2-7; V gene: TRBV4-1; clone size: NA
CDR3 protein: CASSPPSSSETQYF; CDR3 DNA: TGTGCCAGCTCACCACCGTCTAGCTCAGAGACCCAGTACTTC; D gene: NA; J gene: TRBJ2-5; V gene: TRBV18; clone size: few
CDR3 protein: CASSQPYRQGAHEQYF; CDR3 DNA: TGTGCCAGCTCACAACCTTACCGACAGGGGGCCCACGAGCAGTACTTC; D gene: TRBD1; J gene: TRBJ2-7; V gene: TRBV18; clone size: few
CDR3 protein: CSASENPDVLLYF; CDR3 DNA: NA; D gene: NA; J gene: TRBJ2-7; V gene: TRBV20-1; clone size: NA
CDR3 protein: CAIGELAGEIQETQYF; CDR3 DNA: TGTGCCATCGGGGAACTAGCGGGGGAAATCCAAGAGACCCAGTACTTC; D gene: TRBD2; J gene: TRBJ2-5; V gene: TRBV10-3; clone size: NA
CDR3 protein: CASSDRVNFSGNTIYF; CDR3 DNA: TGTGCCAGCAGTGACAGGGTGAACTTCTCTGGAAACACCATATATTTT; D gene: NA; J gene: TRBJ1-3; V gene: TRBV6-1; clone size: many
CDR3 protein: CASREGTVTDTQYF; CDR3 DNA: TGTGCAAGTCGCGAAGGGACAGTCACAGATACGCAGTATTTT; D gene: NA; J gene: TRBJ2-3; V gene: TRBV12-2; clone size: NA
CDR3 protein: CASSLWGEQYF; CDR3 DNA: TGCGCCAGCAGCCTCTGGGGCGAGCAGTACTTC; D gene: NA; J gene: TRBJ2-7; V gene: TRBV5-1; clone size: NA
CDR3 protein: CASSRLVGEQYF; CDR3 DNA: TGTGCCAGCAGTCGACTAGTCGGCGAGCAGTACTTC; D gene: NA; J gene: TRBJ2-7; V gene: TRBV12-3/TRBV12-4; clone size: few
CDR3 protein: CASSPRDSLNEKLFF; CDR3 DNA: TGTGCCAGCTCACCCCGGGACAGCCTTAATGAAAAACTGTTTTTT; D gene: TRBD1; J gene: TRBJ1-4; V gene: TRBV18; clone size: NA
CDR3 protein: CASRRYGRESNEQFF; CDR3 DNA: TGTGCCAGCCGTAGGTATGGGAGGGAATCAAATGAGCAGTTCTTC; D gene: TRBD2; J gene: TRBJ2-1; V gene: TRBV6-2/TRBV6-3; clone size: few
CDR3 protein: CASSLSSAVAHGYTF; CDR3 DNA: TGTGCCAGCAGCTTGTCCTCGGCCGTAGCTCATGGCTACACCTTC; D gene: NA; J gene: TRBJ1-2; V gene: TRBV7-2; clone size: many
CDR3 protein: CASRSPGQGYQPQHF; CDR3 DNA: TGTGCCAGCAGATCTCCGGGACAGGGTTACCAGCCCCAGCATTTT; D gene: TRBD1; J gene: TRBJ1-5; V gene: TRBV28; clone size: many
CDR3 protein: CASSLPGAGIVDTQYF; CDR3 DNA: TGTGCCAGCAGCCTTCCAGGGGCAGGGATTGTCGATACGCAGTATTTT; D gene: NA; J gene: TRBJ2-3; V gene: TRBV3-1; clone size: NA